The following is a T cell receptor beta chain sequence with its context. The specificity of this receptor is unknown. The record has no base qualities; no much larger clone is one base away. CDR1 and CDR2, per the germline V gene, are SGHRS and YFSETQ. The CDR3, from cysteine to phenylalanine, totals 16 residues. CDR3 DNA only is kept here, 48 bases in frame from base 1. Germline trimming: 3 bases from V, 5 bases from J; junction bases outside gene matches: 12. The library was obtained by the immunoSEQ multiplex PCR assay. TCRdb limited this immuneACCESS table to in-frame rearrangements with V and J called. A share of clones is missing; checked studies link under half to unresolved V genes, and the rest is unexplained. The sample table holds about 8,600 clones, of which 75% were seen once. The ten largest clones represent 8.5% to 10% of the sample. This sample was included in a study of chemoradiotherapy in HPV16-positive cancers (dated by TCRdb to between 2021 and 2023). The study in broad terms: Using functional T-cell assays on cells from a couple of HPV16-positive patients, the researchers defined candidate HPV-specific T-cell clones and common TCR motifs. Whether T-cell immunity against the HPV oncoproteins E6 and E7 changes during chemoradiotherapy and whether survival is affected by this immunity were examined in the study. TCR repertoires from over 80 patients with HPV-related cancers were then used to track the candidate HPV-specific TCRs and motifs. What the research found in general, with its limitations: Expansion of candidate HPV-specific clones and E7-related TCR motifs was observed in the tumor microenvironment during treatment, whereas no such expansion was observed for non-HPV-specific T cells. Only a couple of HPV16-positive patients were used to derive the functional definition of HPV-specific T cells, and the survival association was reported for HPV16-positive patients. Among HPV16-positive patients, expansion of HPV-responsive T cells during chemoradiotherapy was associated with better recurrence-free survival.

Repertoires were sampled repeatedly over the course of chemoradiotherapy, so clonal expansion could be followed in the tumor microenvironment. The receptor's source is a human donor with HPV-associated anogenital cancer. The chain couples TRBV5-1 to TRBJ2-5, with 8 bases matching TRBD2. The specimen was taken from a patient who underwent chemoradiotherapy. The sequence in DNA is TGCGCCAGCAGCTGGGTAGCCGGGGGGGCCGGCGAGACCCAGTACTTC. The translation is CASSWVAGGAGETQYF.